A single T cell receptor beta chain is shown here with its context. The antigen it recognizes is unknown. Base qualities are not recorded, but no much larger clone differs from it by a single base. Trimming takes 0 bases off V and 10 bases off J; junction bases not matched to a gene: 12. The CDR3 spans 16 residues, from the cysteine through the phenylalanine. Of all the DNA, just the CDR3 is kept, 48 bases in frame from base 1. CDR1 and CDR2, per the germline V gene, are SGDLS and YYNGEE. Genomic DNA was isolated from the sorted cells so that the TCRbeta CDR3 region could be sequenced. The immunoSEQ Assay was used to sequence the TCRbeta CDR3 regions. As stored in TCRdb, this immuneACCESS dataset retains in-frame rearrangements with V and J assigned. A fraction of the clones does not appear; measured against another copy, unresolved V genes explain less than half of the discrepancy, and the remainder lacks a known reason. In this sample the table shows 65,000 to 80,000 clones, about 93% of which occur a single time. The ten largest clones represent over 5% of the sample.

The trial excluded patients who had a history of autoimmune disease or were on systemic immunosuppression. Peripheral blood for TCR sequencing was drawn from every dose cohort at baseline, at cycle 4 day 1 and at cycle 7 day 1. Samples were obtained from an open-label, multicenter, first-in-human phase I dose-escalation trial of ivuxolimab. Adults with locally advanced or metastatic head and neck squamous cell, hepatocellular, melanoma or renal cell carcinoma were enrolled in the trial. CD4+ and CD8+ T cells were sorted separately from peripheral blood before TCR sequencing. This sample was taken from a study of OX40 agonist ivuxolimab in advanced cancers. For the wider study: Ivuxolimab was a fully human IgG2 agonistic monoclonal antibody targeting the costimulatory receptor OX40 (CD134). In the dose-escalation cohort, about four fifths of patients were male, and the mean age was around 65 years with a range of about 20 to 79. Of the roughly 52 patients in dose escalation, some 19 had hepatocellular carcinoma, some 15 had melanoma, 9 had renal cell carcinoma and 9 had head and neck cancer. Intravenous ivuxolimab was administered to patients every 2 weeks at six dose levels: 0.01, 0.1, 0.3, 1.5, 3 and 10 mg/kg. The point of sequencing TCRbeta in the periphery was to test whether ivuxolimab changed TCR sequence diversity and drove clonal T-cell expansion. Partial responses occurred in three dose-escalation patients, of whom one had hepatocellular carcinoma and two had cutaneous melanoma. The paper reports the monotherapy dose-escalation portion (N of about 47 patients) of the phase I ivuxolimab trial. Patients were allowed to have had prior anti-PD-1, anti-PD-L1 or anti-CTLA-4 therapy, and approximately 37% of the dose-escalation patients had been treated with checkpoint inhibitors. The research as a whole found: Partial responders in the 0.1-3.0 mg/kg groups had among the lowest normalized peripheral clonal expansion, especially among CD8+ T cells. At doses of 0.1 to 3.0 mg/kg, clonal expansion of both CD4+ and CD8+ blood T cells was observed from baseline to week 6. On average, CD8+ T cells showed more expanded clones than CD4+ T cells after ivuxolimab. Low levels of normalized T-cell clonal expansion were also seen in some nonresponding patients. The antigen specificity of the clonally expanded peripheral T cells was not determined.

The sample consisted of CD4+ or CD8+ T cells sorted from blood, taken in a trial of the OX40 agonist ivuxolimab. This clonotype originated in an adult with an advanced solid tumor such as melanoma, head and neck, liver or kidney cancer. The chain is assembled from TRBV9 and TRBJ2-1; TRBD2 aligns with 8 central bases. Here the CDR3 is given as CASSVGLAPVRGEQFF. The bases are TGTGCCAGCAGCGTAGGACTAGCGCCAGTTAGGGGGGAGCAGTTCTTC.